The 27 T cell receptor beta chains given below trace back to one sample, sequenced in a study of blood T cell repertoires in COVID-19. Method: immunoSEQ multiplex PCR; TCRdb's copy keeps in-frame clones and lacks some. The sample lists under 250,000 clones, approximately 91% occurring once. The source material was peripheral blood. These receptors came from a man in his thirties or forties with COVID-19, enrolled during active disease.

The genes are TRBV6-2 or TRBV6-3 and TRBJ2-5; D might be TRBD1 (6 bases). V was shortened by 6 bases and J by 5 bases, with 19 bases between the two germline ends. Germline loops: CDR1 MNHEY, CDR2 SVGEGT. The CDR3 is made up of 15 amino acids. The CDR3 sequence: CASSNYRQGQETQYF. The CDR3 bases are TGTGCCAGCAGCAACTACCGGCAGGGGCAGGAGACCCAGTACTTC.

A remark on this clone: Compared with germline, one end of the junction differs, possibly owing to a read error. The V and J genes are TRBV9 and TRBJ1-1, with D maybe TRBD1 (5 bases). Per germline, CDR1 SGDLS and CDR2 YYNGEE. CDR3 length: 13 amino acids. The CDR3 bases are TGTGCCAGCAGCGTAGCAGGGAACGCTGAAGCTTTCTTT. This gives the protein CASSVAGNAEAFF.

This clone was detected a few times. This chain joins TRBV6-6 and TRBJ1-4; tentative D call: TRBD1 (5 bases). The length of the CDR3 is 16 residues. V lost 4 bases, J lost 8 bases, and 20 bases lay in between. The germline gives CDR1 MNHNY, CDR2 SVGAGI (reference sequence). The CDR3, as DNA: TGTGCCAGCAGTTGGGCCTCAGGAGGGGCGGACGAAAAACTGTTTTTT. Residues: CASSWASGGADEKLFF.

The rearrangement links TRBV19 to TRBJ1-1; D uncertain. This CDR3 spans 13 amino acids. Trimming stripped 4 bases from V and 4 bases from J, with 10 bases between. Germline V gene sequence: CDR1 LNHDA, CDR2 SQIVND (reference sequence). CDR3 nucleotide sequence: TGTGCCAGTAGTAGTTATCGGGGCACTGAAGCTTTCTTT. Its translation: CASSSYRGTEAFF.

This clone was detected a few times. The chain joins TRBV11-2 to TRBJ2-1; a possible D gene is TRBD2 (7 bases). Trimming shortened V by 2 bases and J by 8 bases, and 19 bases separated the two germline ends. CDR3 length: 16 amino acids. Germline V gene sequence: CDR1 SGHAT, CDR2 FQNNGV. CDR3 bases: TGTGCCAGCAGCTTACCGGGGGCTAGCGGTGTTTATGAGCAGTTCTTC. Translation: CASSLPGASGVYEQFF.

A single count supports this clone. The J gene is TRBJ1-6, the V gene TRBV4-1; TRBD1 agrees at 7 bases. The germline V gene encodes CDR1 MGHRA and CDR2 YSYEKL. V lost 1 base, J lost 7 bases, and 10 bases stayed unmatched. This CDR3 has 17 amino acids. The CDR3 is CASSQGRARGRNSPLHF. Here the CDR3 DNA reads TGCGCCAGCAGCCAAGGGCGCGCCAGGGGGAGGAATTCACCCCTCCACTTT.

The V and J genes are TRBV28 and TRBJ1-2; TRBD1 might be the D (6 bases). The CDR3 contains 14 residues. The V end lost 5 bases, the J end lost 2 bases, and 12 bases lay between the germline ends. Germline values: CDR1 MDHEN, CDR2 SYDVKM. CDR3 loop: CASSLGQSNYGYTF. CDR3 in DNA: TGTGCCAGCAGTCTAGGACAGTCAAACTATGGCTACACCTTC.

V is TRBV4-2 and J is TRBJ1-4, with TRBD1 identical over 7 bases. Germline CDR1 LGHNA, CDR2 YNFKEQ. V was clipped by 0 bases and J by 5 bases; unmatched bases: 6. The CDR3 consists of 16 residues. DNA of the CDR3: TGTGCCAGCAGCCAAGAGAGGAGACAGGGCAATGAAAAACTGTTTTTT. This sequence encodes CASSQERRQGNEKLFF.

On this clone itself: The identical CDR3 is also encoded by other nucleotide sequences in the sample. The CDR3 sequence is CASSPGDYGYTF. As DNA, the CDR3 is TGTGCCAGCAGCCCAGGGGACTATGGCTACACCTTC. This rearrangement joins TRBV5-6 to TRBJ1-2, with D tentatively TRBD1 (6 bases). The CDR3 runs 12 residues. Germline assignment: CDR1 SGHDT and CDR2 YYEEEE. V lost 4 bases, J lost 3 bases, and 7 bases lay in between.

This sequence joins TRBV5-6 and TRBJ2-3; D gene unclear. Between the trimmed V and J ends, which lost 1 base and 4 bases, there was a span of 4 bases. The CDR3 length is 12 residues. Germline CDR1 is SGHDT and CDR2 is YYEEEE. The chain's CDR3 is CASSLYSDTQYF. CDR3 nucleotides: TGTGCCAGCAGCTTGTATTCAGATACGCAGTATTTT.

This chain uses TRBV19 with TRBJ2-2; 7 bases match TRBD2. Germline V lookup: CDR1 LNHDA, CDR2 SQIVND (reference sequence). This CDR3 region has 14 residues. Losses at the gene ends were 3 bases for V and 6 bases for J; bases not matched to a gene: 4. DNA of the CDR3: TGTGCCAGTAGTATCCGTCGGGGGGCCGGGGAGCTGTTTTTT. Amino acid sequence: CASSIRRGAGELFF.

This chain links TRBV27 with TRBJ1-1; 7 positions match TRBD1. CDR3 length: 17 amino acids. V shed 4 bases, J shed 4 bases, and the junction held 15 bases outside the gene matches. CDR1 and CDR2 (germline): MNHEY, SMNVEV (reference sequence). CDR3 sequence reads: CASSSFSGRGLSTEAFF. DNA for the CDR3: TGTGCCAGCAGTTCCTTTTCGGGTAGGGGGCTTAGCACTGAAGCTTTCTTT.

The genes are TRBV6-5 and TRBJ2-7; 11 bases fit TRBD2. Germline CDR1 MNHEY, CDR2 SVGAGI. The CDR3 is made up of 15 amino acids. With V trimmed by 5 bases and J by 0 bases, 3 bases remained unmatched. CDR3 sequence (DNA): TGTGCCAGCAGTACTAGCGGGGGCAGCTCCTACGAGCAGTACTTC. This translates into CASSTSGGSSYEQYF.

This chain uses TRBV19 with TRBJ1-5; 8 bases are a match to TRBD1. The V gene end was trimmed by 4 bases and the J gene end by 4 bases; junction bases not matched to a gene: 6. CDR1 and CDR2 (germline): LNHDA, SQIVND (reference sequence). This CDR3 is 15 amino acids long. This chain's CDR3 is CASSRGQAFNQPQHF. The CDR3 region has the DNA TGTGCCAGTAGTAGGGGACAGGCGTTTAATCAGCCCCAGCATTTT.

The DNA for the CDR3 is TGTGCCAGCAACCGGGACAGGGCGTGGAACTATGGCTACACCTTC. It translates to CASNRDRAWNYGYTF. V gene TRBV19 combines with J gene TRBJ1-2, with TRBD1 matching over 9 bases. CDR1 LNHDA and CDR2 SQIVND come from the germline V gene (reference sequence). The CDR3 spans 15 residues. V trimming: 9 bases; J trimming: 2 bases; junction bases outside the gene matches: 10. Together with reference TRBV19 and TRBJ1-2, the CDR3 gives the full variable domain: DGGITQSPKYLFRKEGQNVTLSCEQNLNHDAMYWYRQDPGQGLRLIYYSQIVNDFQKGDIAEGYSVSREKKESFPLTVTSAQKNPTAFYLCASNRDRAWNYGYTFGSGTRLTVV.

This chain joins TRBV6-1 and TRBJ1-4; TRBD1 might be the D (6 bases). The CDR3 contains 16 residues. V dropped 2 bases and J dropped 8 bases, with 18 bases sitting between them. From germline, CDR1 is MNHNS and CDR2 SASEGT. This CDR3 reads CASSEFRTVYLEKLFF. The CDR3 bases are TGTGCCAGCAGTGAATTTAGGACAGTTTATTTGGAAAAACTGTTTTTT.

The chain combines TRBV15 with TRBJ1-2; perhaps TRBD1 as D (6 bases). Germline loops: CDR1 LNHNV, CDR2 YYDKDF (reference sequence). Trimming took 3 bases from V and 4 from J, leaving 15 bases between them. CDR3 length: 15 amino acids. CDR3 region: CATSRTRGGVYGYTF. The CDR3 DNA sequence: TGTGCCACCAGCAGGACCCGAGGGGGAGTCTATGGCTACACCTTC. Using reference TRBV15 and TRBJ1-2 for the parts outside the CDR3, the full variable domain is DAMVIQNPRYQVTQFGKPVTLSCSQTLNHNVMYWYQQKSSQAPKLLFHYYDKDFNNEADTPDNFQSRRPNTSFCFLDIRSPGLGDTAMYLCATSRTRGGVYGYTFGSGTRLTVV.

The CDR3, as DNA: TGTGCCAGCAGTGTACAGAGCAGCTCCTACAATGAGCAGTTCTTC. The encoded protein is CASSVQSSSYNEQFF. The chain carries TRBV2 and TRBJ2-1; D is undetermined. V lost 4 bases to trimming and J lost 0 bases, with 10 bases between them. CDR3 length equals 15 residues. The germline V gene has CDR1 SNHLY and CDR2 FYNNEI. Together with reference TRBV2 and TRBJ2-1, the CDR3 gives the full variable domain: EPEVTQTPSHQVTQMGQEVILRCVPISNHLYFYWYRQILGQKVEFLVSFYNNEISEKSEIFDDQFSVERPDGSNFTLKIRSTKLEDSAMYFCASSVQSSSYNEQFFGPGTRLTVL.

The CDR3 nucleotides are TGTGCCAGCAGCTTAGTCTTTCCGGACACTGAAGCTTTCTTT. It translates to CASSLVFPDTEAFF. V is TRBV7-9 and J is TRBJ1-1; no clear D gene. Germline CDR1 reads SEHNR; CDR2 reads FQNEAQ (reference sequence). The CDR3 length is 14 residues. V was trimmed by 1 base and J by 3 bases, leaving 9 bases between them.

CDR3 nucleotide sequence: TGTGCCAGTAGTATAGAAGACGGGGGGGCCGGCGACAATGAGCAGTTCTTC. It translates to CASSIEDGGAGDNEQFF. V gene TRBV19 combines with J gene TRBJ2-1, with 8 bases fitting TRBD2. The CDR3 loop spans 17 amino acids. From germline, CDR1 is LNHDA and CDR2 SQIVND (reference sequence). The junction had 9 bases not matched to a gene; V was cut back by 0 bases and J by 5 bases.

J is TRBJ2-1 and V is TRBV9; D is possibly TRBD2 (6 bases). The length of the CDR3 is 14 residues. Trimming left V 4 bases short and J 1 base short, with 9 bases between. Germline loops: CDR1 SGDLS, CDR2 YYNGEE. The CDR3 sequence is CASSWRGSYNEQFF. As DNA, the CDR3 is TGTGCCAGCAGCTGGCGGGGATCCTACAATGAGCAGTTCTTC. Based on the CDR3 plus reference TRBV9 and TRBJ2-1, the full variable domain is DSGVTQTPKHLITATGQRVTLRCSPRSGDLSVYWYQQSLDQGLQFLIQYYNGEERAKGNILERFSAQQFPDLHSELNLSSLELGDSALYFCASSWRGSYNEQFFGPGTRLTVL.

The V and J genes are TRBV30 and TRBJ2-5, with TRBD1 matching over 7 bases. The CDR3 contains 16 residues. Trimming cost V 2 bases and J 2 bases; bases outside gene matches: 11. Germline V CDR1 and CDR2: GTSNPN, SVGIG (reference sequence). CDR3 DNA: TGTGCCTGGAGTCCCATTCCACAGGGGCGTCAAGAGACCCAGTACTTC. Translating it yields CAWSPIPQGRQETQYF.

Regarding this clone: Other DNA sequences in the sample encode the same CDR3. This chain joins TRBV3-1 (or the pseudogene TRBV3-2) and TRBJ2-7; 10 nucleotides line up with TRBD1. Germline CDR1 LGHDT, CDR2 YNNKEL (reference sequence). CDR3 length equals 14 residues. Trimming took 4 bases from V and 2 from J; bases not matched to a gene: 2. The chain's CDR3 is CASSPGTGAYEQYF. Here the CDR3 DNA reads TGTGCCAGCAGCCCCGGGACAGGGGCCTACGAGCAGTACTTC.

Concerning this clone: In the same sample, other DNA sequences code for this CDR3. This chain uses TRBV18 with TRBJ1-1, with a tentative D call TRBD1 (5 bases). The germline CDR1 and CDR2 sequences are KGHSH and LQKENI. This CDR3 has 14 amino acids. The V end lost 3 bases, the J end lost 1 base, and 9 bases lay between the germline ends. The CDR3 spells CASSPQDRNTEAFF. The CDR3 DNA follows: TGTGCCAGCTCACCCCAAGACAGGAACACTGAAGCTTTCTTT.

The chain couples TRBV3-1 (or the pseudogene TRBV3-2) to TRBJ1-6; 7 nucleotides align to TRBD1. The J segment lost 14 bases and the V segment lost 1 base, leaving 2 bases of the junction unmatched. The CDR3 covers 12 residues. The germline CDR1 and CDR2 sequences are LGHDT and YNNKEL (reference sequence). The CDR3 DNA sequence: TGTGCCAGCAGCCAAGCGCAGGGGGCCCTCCACTTT. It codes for CASSQAQGALHF.

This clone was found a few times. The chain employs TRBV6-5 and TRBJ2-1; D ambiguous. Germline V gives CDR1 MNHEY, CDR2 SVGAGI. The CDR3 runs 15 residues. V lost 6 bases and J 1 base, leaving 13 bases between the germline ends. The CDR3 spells CASSLRHISYNEQFF. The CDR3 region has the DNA TGTGCCAGCAGCCTCAGACATATATCCTACAATGAGCAGTTCTTC.

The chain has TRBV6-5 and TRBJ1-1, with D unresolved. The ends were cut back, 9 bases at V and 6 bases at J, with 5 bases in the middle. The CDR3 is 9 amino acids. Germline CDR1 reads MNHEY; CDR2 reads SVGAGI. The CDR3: CARAAEAFF. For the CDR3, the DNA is TGTGCCAGGGCGGCTGAAGCTTTCTTT.